This TCR beta chain stems from a study of vaccination and CD4 T cells after COVID-19. Study in general: The stimulating agents, overlapping spike peptides, came from SARS-CoV-2, HCoV-NL63, HCoV-OC43 and HCoV-229E.

There are a few counts of this clonotype. Its antigen remains unidentified. The treatment was: 10-day PBMC culture with coronavirus spike peptide pools or control peptides (ViraFEST assay). Before TCRs were sequenced, ViraFEST expanded antigen-specific T cells with peptide pools. Sequenced with the Oncomine TCR Beta short-read assay was DNA taken from cultured CD4+ T cells. One entry per CDR3 protein, called by TCRdb with MiXCR from the PCR reads. The sample consists of more than 20,000 distinct CDR3 sequences, 35% to 40% of them appearing once. The sequence came from a human donor who had recovered from COVID-19. Sample: CD4+ T cells from blood, cultured in vitro, taken before SARS-CoV-2 vaccination.

This CDR3 reads CSARDRTSGSQYEQFF. The DNA of the CDR3 is TGCAGTGCTAGAGATCGGACTAGCGGGAGTCAGTATGAGCAGTTCTTC. This chain links TRBV20-1 with TRBJ2-1, with 13 bases aligning to TRBD2. The germline gives CDR1 DFQATT, CDR2 SNEGSKA (reference sequence). CDR3 length equals 16 residues. Trimming at V came to 0 bases and at J to 8 bases, leaving 7 bases not matched to a gene.